One sample yielded the 2 T cell receptor beta chains listed below, sequenced in a study of T cell responses to AZD1222 COVID-19 vaccine. The data were produced by immunoSEQ multiplex PCR, yet TCRdb's version contains in-frame clones alone and is incomplete. The sample carries 140,000 or so clones, 90% to 95% recorded once. Sequenced here: peripheral blood, sampled on day 0 of AZD1222 vaccination. All receptors derive from an adult in good health.

The V gene is TRBV19, the J gene TRBJ2-5; maybe TRBD1 (5 bases). There are 13 residues in the CDR3. CDR1 is LNHDA, CDR2 SQIVND, per germline (reference sequence). V was clipped by 6 bases and J by 5 bases, with 13 bases between them. This CDR3 is CASRSRDGETQYF. DNA for the CDR3: TGTGCCAGTAGAAGCAGGGATGGGGAGACCCAGTACTTC.

V usage is TRBV12-3 or TRBV12-4 and J usage is TRBJ2-1; D unresolved. V lost 6 bases and J 5 bases, leaving 8 bases between the germline ends. CDR3 length: 12 residues. CDR3 sequence reads: CASRSGDNEQFF. In DNA form, the CDR3 reads TGTGCCAGCAGGTCTGGAGACAATGAGCAGTTCTTC.